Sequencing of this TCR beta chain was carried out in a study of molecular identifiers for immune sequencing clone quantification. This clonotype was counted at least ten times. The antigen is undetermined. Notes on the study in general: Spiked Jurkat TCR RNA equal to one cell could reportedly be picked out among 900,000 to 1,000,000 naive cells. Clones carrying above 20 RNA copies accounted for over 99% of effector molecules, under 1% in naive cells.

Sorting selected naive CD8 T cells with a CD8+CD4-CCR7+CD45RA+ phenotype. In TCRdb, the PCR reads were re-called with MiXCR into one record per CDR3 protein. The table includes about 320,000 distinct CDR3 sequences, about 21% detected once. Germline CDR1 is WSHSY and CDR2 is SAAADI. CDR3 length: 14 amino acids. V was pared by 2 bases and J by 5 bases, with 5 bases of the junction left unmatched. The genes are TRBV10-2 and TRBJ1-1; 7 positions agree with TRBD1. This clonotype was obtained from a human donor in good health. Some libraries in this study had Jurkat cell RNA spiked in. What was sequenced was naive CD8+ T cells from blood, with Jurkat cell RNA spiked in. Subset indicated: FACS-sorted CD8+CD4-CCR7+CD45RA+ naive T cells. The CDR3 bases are TGCGCCAGCAGTGAGAGACAGGGAAGGACTGAAGCTTTCTTT. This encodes CASSERQGRTEAFF.